The TCR beta chain under discussion was sequenced for a study of T cells in Graves' hyperthyroidism and ophthalmopathy (dated by TCRdb to about 2019). In terms of the full investigation: Peripheral blood samples were taken at initial diagnosis, before any treatment was given. To identify distinguishing TCR V-J signatures, a discovery cohort of around 100 patients was used, comprising fewer than 45 with Graves' ophthalmopathy and 57 with stable Graves' hyperthyroidism. Prospective prediction of ophthalmopathy was tested in an independent validation cohort consisting of 18 to 20 hyperthyroidism patients and over 15 patients who later progressed to ophthalmopathy. For training and testing, the approximately 92 patients in the discovery cohort were randomly divided in a 7:3 ratio. In addition, the study compared T-cell repertoires in thyroid tissue and in blood from five or six Graves' hyperthyroidism patients. After blood sampling, hyperthyroidism patients were treated with methimazole at a starting dose of 30 mg daily, and ophthalmopathy patients were treated with high-dose intravenous methylprednisolone. The paper reports TCR Vbeta CDR3 sequencing of approximately 140 peripheral blood samples: approximately 43 ophthalmopathy, fewer than 80 hyperthyroidism and around 17 progressor patients.

Hyperthyroidism patients were newly diagnosed, with disease duration under 2 months, and aged 18 to 65 years. Any patient with an uncontrolled infection, another autoimmune disease, pregnancy or lactation was excluded. Diagnoses relied on clinical symptoms, serum thyroxine and TRAb, thyroid ultrasound and orbital computed tomography. Blood from progressor patients was drawn when they were first diagnosed with hyperthyroidism, before any ophthalmopathy symptoms appeared. PBMCs were separated from roughly 10 ml of fresh peripheral blood using Ficoll-Paque density gradient centrifugation. Progressor patients were initially diagnosed with Graves' hyperthyroidism and developed ophthalmopathy during follow-up. Trizol reagent was used to extract total RNA, and RNA quality was then checked on an Agilent 2100 Bioanalyzer. A word on this clonotype: Its antigen remains unidentified. No base quality information exists; no much larger clone differs at one position.

Its CDR3 holds 15 amino acids, cysteine through phenylalanine. Only the CDR3 portion is preserved as DNA: 45 bases, with reading frame beginning at the first base. CDR1 and CDR2 are read off the germline V gene (reference sequence) as SEHNR and FQNEAQ. The junction shows trimming of 1 base on V and 2 bases on J, plus 9 bases between the germline ends. Paper-wide results and their limitations: Ophthalmopathy was separated from stable hyperthyroidism by a 13 V-J signature model, with around 88% sensitivity and 81% to 83% specificity obtained in cross-validation and 80%/75% obtained in testing. In validation, the model predicted progression to ophthalmopathy with about 71% sensitivity and roughly 72% specificity, a median of 6.5 months before onset. Sample size was not statistically predetermined, and blinding of investigators to group allocation was not performed. Most expanded thyroid clonotypes (frequency above 0.001) were also detected in blood, suggesting blood repertoires may reflect thyroid immune responses.

TCR beta CDR3 regions were amplified from RNA transcripts. The first round of RT-PCR for the TCR CDR3 was performed with the HTBI primer set and the Qiagen OneStep RT-PCR kit. The libraries were constructed in a second round of multiplex PCR and then size-selected and purified. The libraries were sequenced on an Illumina HiSeq2000 using paired-end 100 bp reads. In the authors' own workflow: SOAPnuke was used to process the raw data, throwing out any read that contained adapters or uncalled bases, had a mean Phred below 15, or lacked an exact constant-primer or identifier match. High-quality paired reads were merged with COPE v1.2.5, and unique nucleotide sequences were defined as clonotypes. Clonotypes were aligned to IMGT TRBV, TRBD and TRBJ reference segments using MiTCR v1.1. The analysis was restricted to V-J combinations with a frequency above 0.0001, which together covered 98% to 99.2% of the repertoires. The TCS score was defined as the ratio of F50 (clonal expansion) to E x V (chaos), calculated using BLOSUM62-based TCRdist between CDR3 peptides within each V-J. Welch's t-statistics and random forest reduced around 510 V-J features to 10 to 15, which were used in a naive Bayes classifier (R e1071). TCRdb took the public reads, trimmed them with fastp at Q25, ran MiXCR for clone calling and kept in-frame beta chains. Entries are consolidated by CDR3 protein sequence, retaining the most common genes and DNA. The V and J calls here are based on TCRdb, not the publication. The sample yields 730,000 or so distinct CDR3 sequences; around a sixth were counted once. Approximately 16% of the sample comes from the top ten.

The sample consisted of blood. The chain links TRBV7-9 with TRBJ2-1; no D segment can be confidently identified. This TCR derives from a woman aged 45-65 years with Graves' hyperthyroidism that later progressed to Graves' ophthalmopathy. The CDR3 here reads CASSLVQSPYNEQFF. In nucleotides, the sequence is TGTGCCAGCAGCTTAGTCCAGAGCCCCTACAATGAGCAGTTCTTC. Joined to the reference TRBV7-9 and TRBJ2-1 proteins, this CDR3 gives the full variable domain: DTGVSQNPRHKITKRGQNVTFRCDPISEHNRLYWYRQTLGQGPEFLTYFQNEAQLEKSRLLSDRFSAERPKGSFSTLEIQRTEQGDSAMYLCASSLVQSPYNEQFFGPGTRLTVL.